Presented here are 14 T cell receptor beta chains from one specimen sequenced in a study of T cell responses to AZD1222 COVID-19 vaccine. Sequencing used immunoSEQ multiplex PCR; TCRdb keeps in-frame clones, though not all of them. This table has 130,000 to 150,000 clones, about 93% appearing once. This material consisted of peripheral blood, taken on day 0 of AZD1222 vaccination. The receptors were gathered from an adult in good health.

The rearrangement joins TRBV24-1 to TRBJ2-1; TRBD1 matches at 10 bases. There are 13 residues in the CDR3. Looked up from germline, CDR1 is KGHDR and CDR2 is SFDVKD. Trimming at V came to 9 bases and at J to 10 bases, leaving 8 bases not matched to a gene. The CDR3 DNA is TGTGCCACCCAGGGACAGGGGTTTGGCGAGCAGTTCTTC. This encodes CATQGQGFGEQFF.

This clone was counted a single time. This chain joins TRBV5-1 and TRBJ2-5; D is perhaps TRBD1 (6 bases). V was shortened by 3 bases and J by 4 bases, with 16 bases between the two germline ends. The CDR3 consists of 15 residues. The germline gives CDR1 SGHRS, CDR2 YFSETQ. CDR3 nucleotide sequence: TGCGCCAGCAGCTCACCAACAGGGTCCCCAGAGACCCAGTACTTC. This translates into CASSSPTGSPETQYF. The whole variable domain, remainder taken from reference TRBV5-1 and TRBJ2-5, is KAGVTQTPRYLIKTRGQQVTLSCSPISGHRSVSWYQQTPGQGLQFLFEYFSETQRNKGNFPGRFSGRQFSNSRSEMNVSTLELGDSALYLCASSSPTGSPETQYFGPGTRLLVL.

This chain connects TRBV15 to TRBJ2-3; 10 bases fit TRBD2. Germline V gene data show CDR1 as LNHNV and CDR2 as YYDKDF (reference sequence). V shed 6 bases, J shed 2 bases, and the junction held 5 bases outside the gene matches. The CDR3 consists of 15 residues. In DNA, the CDR3 is TGTGCCACCAGGGAACTAGCGGGGCCCACAGATACGCAGTATTTT. Protein sequence: CATRELAGPTDTQYF.

This chain links TRBV4-2 with TRBJ1-1; D is unresolved. The CDR3 contains 14 residues. Trimming took off 5 bases at V and 4 bases at J, with 14 bases between the two ends. Germline V gene data show CDR1 as LGHNA and CDR2 as YNFKEQ. The CDR3 nucleotides are TGTGCCAGCAGCTCCCCTGAAGGGTTCACTGAAGCTTTCTTT. Protein product: CASSSPEGFTEAFF.

The genes are TRBV19 and TRBJ1-5; no definite D call. CDR1 and CDR2 from the germline V gene are LNHDA and SQIVND (reference sequence). The CDR3 loop spans 15 amino acids. Trimming shortened V by 5 bases and J by 2 bases, and 13 bases separated the two germline ends. CDR3 coding DNA: TGTGCCAGTAGTCTCCGACACTTAGGCAATCAGCCCCAGCATTTT. Amino acids: CASSLRHLGNQPQHF.

V usage is TRBV7-2 and J usage is TRBJ1-3, with D unresolved. CDR3 size: 15 residues. The V gene lost 1 base and the J gene lost 0 bases, with 7 bases spanning the gap. Looked up from germline, CDR1 is SGHTA and CDR2 is FQGNSA. The CDR3 DNA follows: TGTGCCAGCAGCTTAGGAGGTAACTCTGGAAACACCATATATTTT. Protein sequence: CASSLGGNSGNTIYF. Full variable domain (rest looked up from reference TRBV7-2 and TRBJ1-3): GAGVSQSPSNKVTEKGKDVELRCDPISGHTALYWYRQSLGQGLEFLIYFQGNSAPDKSGLPSDRFSAERTGGSVSTLTIQRTQQEDSAVYLCASSLGGNSGNTIYFGEGSWLTVV.

V usage is TRBV7-2 and J usage is TRBJ2-2; no reliable D call. The germline gives CDR1 SGHTA, CDR2 FQGNSA. V was pared by 2 bases and J by 0 bases, with 13 bases between. CDR3 length: 17 residues. CDR3 sequence reads: CASSLYLARSNTGELFF. DNA of the CDR3: TGTGCCAGCAGCTTATACTTGGCCAGATCGAACACCGGGGAGCTGTTTTTT.

This chain joins TRBV7-7 and TRBJ2-2; 8 nucleotides match TRBD1. The CDR3 spans 18 residues. V trimming: 7 bases; J trimming: 5 bases; junction bases outside the gene matches: 18. The V gene's germline CDR1 is SSHAT and CDR2 FNYEAQ (reference sequence). CDR3 sequence: CASTQGAGRAPGTGELFF. The CDR3, as DNA: TGTGCCAGCACCCAGGGGGCAGGTCGAGCTCCCGGAACCGGGGAGCTGTTTTTT.

V and J are TRBV14 and TRBJ1-4; D might be TRBD1 (6 bases). With 4 bases removed from V and 5 bases from J, the gap between germline ends came to 14 bases. Per germline, CDR1 SGHDN and CDR2 FVKESK. The CDR3 is 15 residues long. In DNA, the CDR3 is TGTGCCAGCAGCCTCGTCAGGGGAACAAATGAAAAACTGTTTTTT. Translation gives CASSLVRGTNEKLFF. Full variable domain (remainder filled in from reference TRBV14 and TRBJ1-4): EAGVTQFPSHSVIEKGQTVTLRCDPISGHDNLYWYRRVMGKEIKFLLHFVKESKQDESGMPNNRFLAERTGGTYSTLKVQPAELEDSGVYFCASSLVRGTNEKLFFGSGTQLSVL.

This chain uses TRBV4-2 with TRBJ2-5; 11 nucleotides match TRBD2. J lost 1 base, V lost 6 bases, and 19 bases had no gene match. Per the germline V gene, CDR1 is LGHNA and CDR2 is YNFKEQ. CDR3 length: 20 amino acids. The CDR3 DNA follows: TGTGCCAGCAGTCTCCAGCAGACAGGGACTAGCGGACAACTCCAAGAGACCCAGTACTTC. This codes for CASSLQQTGTSGQLQETQYF.

The V call is TRBV3-1 (or the pseudogene TRBV3-2), the J call TRBJ1-4, with 8 positions matching TRBD1. CDR3 size: 14 residues. From germline, CDR1 is LGHDT and CDR2 YNNKEL (reference sequence). Trimming took 0 bases from V and 8 from J; bases not matched to a gene: 2. The CDR3 DNA sequence: TGTGCCAGCAGCCAAGAGGCAGGGGGCGAAAAACTGTTTTTT. Its translation: CASSQEAGGEKLFF.

This chain connects TRBV7-2 to TRBJ2-1; 8 bases fit TRBD2. This CDR3 is built from 12 residues. The germline gives CDR1 SGHTA, CDR2 FQGNSA. Losses at the gene ends were 0 bases for V and 12 bases for J; bases not matched to a gene: 1. CDR3 region: CASSLAGTRQFF. CDR3 DNA sequence: TGTGCCAGCAGCTTAGCGGGGACTAGGCAGTTCTTC.

A remark on this clone: Other nucleotide sequences in the sample specify the same CDR3. This chain joins TRBV20-1 and TRBJ2-7; D gene unclear. Germline CDR1 and CDR2: DFQATT and SNEGSKA (reference sequence). With 0 bases removed from V and 4 bases from J, the gap between germline ends came to 4 bases. The CDR3 has 11 amino acids. In nucleotides, the CDR3 is TGCAGTGCTAGAGACACTTACGAGCAGTACTTC. Protein product: CSARDTYEQYF.

This chain joins TRBV13 and TRBJ1-1, with D hard to call. Trimming removed 0 bases at V and 2 bases at J, with 4 bases between. CDR3 length: 13 residues. Germline CDR1 reads PRHDT; CDR2 reads FYEKMQ (reference sequence). CDR3 sequence: CASSLGHNTEAFF. CDR3 DNA sequence: TGTGCCAGCAGCTTAGGTCATAACACTGAAGCTTTCTTT.